The 19 T cell receptor beta chains listed next were all sequenced from one sample in a study of T cell responses to AZD1222 COVID-19 vaccine. Clones were sequenced by immunoSEQ multiplex PCR, and TCRdb holds only the in-frame ones, with some missing. The table lists 130,000 or so clones, roughly 92% of them singletons, with approximately 1.5% in the top ten. This specimen consisted of peripheral blood, obtained on day 0 of AZD1222 vaccination. The receptors originated from an adult in good health.

This chain links TRBV7-6 with TRBJ2-5; possible D gene TRBD1, 5 bases. The V end was cut by 0 bases, the J end by 4 bases, with 9 bases between. This CDR3 comprises 14 residues. The germline gives CDR1 SGHVS, CDR2 FNYEAQ. CDR3 in amino acids: CASSLADRVETQYF. The CDR3, as DNA: TGTGCCAGCAGCTTAGCCGACAGAGTAGAGACCCAGTACTTC.

The chain is built from TRBV4-3 and TRBJ2-1; D possibly uses TRBD1 or TRBD2 (5 bases each). Trimming pared 0 bases from V and 0 bases from J, leaving 18 bases between. This CDR3 is built from 19 residues. Germline values: CDR1 LGHNA, CDR2 YSLEER. Here the CDR3 reads CASSQDLQPPGSSYNEQFF. CDR3 bases: TGCGCCAGCAGCCAAGATCTTCAGCCCCCAGGGAGCTCCTACAATGAGCAGTTCTTC.

The V and J genes are TRBV2 and TRBJ1-5; 8 bases match TRBD1. The CDR3 totals 15 residues. Germline V gene lookup returns CDR1 SNHLY and CDR2 FYNNEI. V gave up 2 bases and J gave up 7 bases; unmatched junction bases: 7. The DNA of the CDR3 is TGTGCCAGCAGTGAATCGCAGGGGGCAGGACAGCCCCAGCATTTT. Translation gives CASSESQGAGQPQHF.

This chain links TRBV5-4 with TRBJ2-7; maybe TRBD1 (5 bases). V was cut by 1 base and J by 7 bases, with 9 bases left in between. CDR1 and CDR2 from the germline V gene are SGHNT and YYREEE (reference sequence). CDR3 length equals 12 residues. The CDR3 DNA reads TGTGCCAGCAGCTTGCAGGGTGGGGAGCAGTACGTC. This encodes CASSLQGGEQYV.

This chain links TRBV5-1 with TRBJ2-5, with TRBD2 matching 11 bases. CDR1 and CDR2 from the germline V gene are SGHRS and YFSETQ. V dropped 5 bases and J dropped 0; count of bases not matched to a gene: 6. The CDR3 length is 16 residues. CDR3 sequence: CASRGLAGGNQETQYF. CDR3 nucleotide sequence: TGCGCCAGCAGGGGGCTAGCGGGAGGCAACCAAGAGACCCAGTACTTC.

The chain recombines TRBV7-6 with TRBJ2-3; unclear D gene. The CDR3 has 16 residues. Germline V gene sequence: CDR1 SGHVS, CDR2 FNYEAQ. V shed 0 bases and J shed 1 base, with 11 bases lying between them. CDR3 nucleotides: TGTGCCAGCAGCTTAGCAGGAGCCCCGGGCACAGATACGCAGTATTTT. Protein sequence: CASSLAGAPGTDTQYF.

This sequence joins TRBV19 and TRBJ1-1; 8 bases fit TRBD1. The CDR3 extends over 17 amino acids. The junction had 13 bases not matched to a gene; V was cut back by 5 bases and J by 2 bases. Germline assignment: CDR1 LNHDA and CDR2 SQIVND (reference sequence). This CDR3 is CASSPDRAPIYNTEAFF. The DNA for the CDR3 is TGTGCCAGTAGTCCGGACAGGGCGCCCATATATAACACTGAAGCTTTCTTT.

The rearrangement joins TRBV10-3 to TRBJ2-2; 11 bases line up with TRBD2. CDR3 length equals 16 residues. J lost 8 bases, V lost 6 bases, and 11 bases had no gene match. Germline-derived CDR1 and CDR2 are ENHRY and SYGVKD. Written as DNA, the CDR3 is TGTGCCATCAGCCGACTGGGACTAGCGGCGGGAGGGGAGCTGTTTTTT. It codes for CAISRLGLAAGGELFF.

V usage is TRBV5-4 and J usage is TRBJ2-2; perhaps TRBD1 as D (6 bases). Trimming took off 1 base at V and 1 base at J, with 17 bases between the two ends. The CDR3 has 18 amino acids. Germline V CDR1 and CDR2: SGHNT, YYREEE (reference sequence). The CDR3 here is CASSLNRRQVVNTGELFF. CDR3 nucleotide sequence: TGTGCCAGCAGCTTGAACCGTAGACAGGTAGTGAACACCGGGGAGCTGTTTTTT.

This chain links TRBV9 with TRBJ1-1, with D unresolved. The V end lost 5 bases, the J end lost 1 base, and 12 bases lay between the germline ends. Germline-derived CDR1 and CDR2 are SGDLS and YYNGEE. This CDR3 has 14 amino acids. CDR3 in DNA: TGTGCCAGCAGTCCTAGGGAGTCGAACACTGAAGCTTTCTTT. The encoded protein is CASSPRESNTEAFF.

This sequence joins TRBV4-1 and TRBJ1-1, with D perhaps matching TRBD1 (5 bases). V shed 4 bases and J shed 4 bases, with 10 bases lying between them. The germline gives CDR1 MGHRA, CDR2 YSYEKL. This CDR3 has 13 amino acids. CDR3 sequence (DNA): TGCGCCAGCAGCCGGACATCCGGCACTGAAGCTTTCTTT. Translation gives CASSRTSGTEAFF.

The J gene is TRBJ1-5, the V gene TRBV10-3; the D gene is possibly TRBD1 (6 bases). Trimming shortened V by 0 bases and J by 3 bases, and 9 bases separated the two germline ends. The length of the CDR3 is 15 residues. Germline assignment: CDR1 ENHRY and CDR2 SYGVKD. CDR3: CAISESGGLNQPQHF. CDR3 bases: TGTGCCATCAGTGAGTCGGGGGGGCTCAATCAGCCCCAGCATTTT.

The CDR3 coding sequence is TGTGCCAGCAGCTCCATCAGTCGGTATAACTATGGCTACACCTTC. It codes for CASSSISRYNYGYTF. The chain has TRBV11-2 and TRBJ1-2; no clear D gene. Germline values: CDR1 SGHAT, CDR2 FQNNGV. The CDR3 runs 15 residues. Between the trimmed V and J ends, which lost 4 bases and 1 base, there was a span of 13 bases.

The chain joins TRBV30 to TRBJ1-2; no firm D call. V dropped 2 bases and J dropped 4 bases, with 8 bases sitting between them. The CDR3 length is 12 residues. Germline V CDR1 and CDR2: GTSNPN, SVGIG (reference sequence). CDR3: CAWSRLGYGYTF. CDR3 nucleotide sequence: TGTGCCTGGAGTAGGCTAGGCTATGGCTACACCTTC.

The rearrangement uses TRBV7-9 and TRBJ1-3, with D perhaps matching TRBD1 (6 bases). CDR3 length: 15 residues. V was shortened by 11 bases and J by 0 bases, with 17 bases between the two germline ends. Germline V gives CDR1 SEHNR, CDR2 FQNEAQ (reference sequence). The CDR3 spells CACGPTGHSGNTIYF. Written as DNA, the CDR3 is TGTGCCTGCGGGCCGACAGGCCACTCTGGAAACACCATATATTTT.

CDR3 sequence reads: CASSLTAVGQGLHTEAFF. For the CDR3, the DNA is TGTGCCAGCAGCTTAACTGCGGTGGGACAGGGCCTTCACACTGAAGCTTTCTTT. The gene calls are TRBV7-3 and TRBJ1-1; 9 nucleotides match TRBD1. The CDR3 is 18 residues long. Trimming removed 0 bases from V and 3 bases from J; junction bases left unmatched: 11. Germline V gives CDR1 SGHTA, CDR2 FQGTGA.

The chain couples TRBV5-1 to TRBJ1-1; 7 bases line up with TRBD1. J was trimmed by 0 bases and V by 7 bases; bases with no gene match: 3. The CDR3 loop spans 13 amino acids. Germline CDR1 SGHRS, CDR2 YFSETQ. CDR3 coding DNA: TGCGCCAGCCAAGGACAGGTGAACACTGAAGCTTTCTTT. This encodes CASQGQVNTEAFF.

This rearrangement joins TRBV3-1 (or the pseudogene TRBV3-2) to TRBJ2-2, with D perhaps matching TRBD1 (6 bases). The CDR3 has 13 amino acids. Germline CDR1 is LGHDT and CDR2 is YNNKEL (reference sequence). Trimming left V 4 bases short and J 5 bases short, with 8 bases between. The chain's CDR3 is CASSPGQTGELFF. CDR3 sequence (DNA): TGTGCCAGCAGCCCGGGACAAACCGGGGAGCTGTTTTTT.

This sequence joins TRBV2 and TRBJ1-6; D call uncertain. The CDR3 contains 15 residues. The V end was cut by 1 base, the J end by 8 bases, with 12 bases between. Per germline, CDR1 SNHLY and CDR2 FYNNEI. CDR3 nucleotide sequence: TGTGCCAGCAGTGAAGGGACCACCAGTTATTCACCCCTCCACTTT. Translation gives CASSEGTTSYSPLHF. Together with reference TRBV2 and TRBJ1-6, the CDR3 gives the full variable domain: EPEVTQTPSHQVTQMGQEVILRCVPISNHLYFYWYRQILGQKVEFLVSFYNNEISEKSEIFDDQFSVERPDGSNFTLKIRSTKLEDSAMYFCASSEGTTSYSPLHFGNGTRLTVT.